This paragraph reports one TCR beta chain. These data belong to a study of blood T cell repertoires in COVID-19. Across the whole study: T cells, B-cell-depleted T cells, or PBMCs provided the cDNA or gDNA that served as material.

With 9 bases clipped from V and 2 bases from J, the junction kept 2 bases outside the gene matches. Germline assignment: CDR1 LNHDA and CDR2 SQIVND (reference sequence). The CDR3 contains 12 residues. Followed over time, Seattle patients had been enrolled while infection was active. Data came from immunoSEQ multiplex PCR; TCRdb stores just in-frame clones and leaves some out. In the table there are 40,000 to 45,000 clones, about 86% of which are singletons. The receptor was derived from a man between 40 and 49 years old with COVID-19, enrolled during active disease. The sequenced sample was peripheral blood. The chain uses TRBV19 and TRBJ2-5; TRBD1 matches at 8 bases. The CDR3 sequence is CASRQGQETQYF. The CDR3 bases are TGTGCCAGCAGACAGGGGCAAGAGACCCAGTACTTC.